This TCR beta chain was captured in a study of cytomegalovirus exposure and HLA in healthy donors. The CDR3 length is 17 residues. With 0 bases removed from V and 1 base from J, the gap between germline ends came to 13 bases. CDR1 is SGHVT and CDR2 is SQSDAQ in the germline V gene. This clone was counted between two and nine times. TCRdb's table, derived via immunoSEQ multiplex PCR, lists solely in-frame clones and lacks some. Among 250,000 to 400,000 clones listed, approximately 85% were seen once. The chain combines TRBV7-4 with TRBJ1-3; maybe TRBD1 (6 bases). This TCR derives from a man younger than 45 in good health and CMV-seronegative. Specimen: PBMCs. CDR3 residues: CASSLALQGKSGNTIYF. The DNA of the CDR3 is TGTGCCAGCAGCTTAGCCCTACAGGGAAAGTCTGGAAACACCATATATTTT.